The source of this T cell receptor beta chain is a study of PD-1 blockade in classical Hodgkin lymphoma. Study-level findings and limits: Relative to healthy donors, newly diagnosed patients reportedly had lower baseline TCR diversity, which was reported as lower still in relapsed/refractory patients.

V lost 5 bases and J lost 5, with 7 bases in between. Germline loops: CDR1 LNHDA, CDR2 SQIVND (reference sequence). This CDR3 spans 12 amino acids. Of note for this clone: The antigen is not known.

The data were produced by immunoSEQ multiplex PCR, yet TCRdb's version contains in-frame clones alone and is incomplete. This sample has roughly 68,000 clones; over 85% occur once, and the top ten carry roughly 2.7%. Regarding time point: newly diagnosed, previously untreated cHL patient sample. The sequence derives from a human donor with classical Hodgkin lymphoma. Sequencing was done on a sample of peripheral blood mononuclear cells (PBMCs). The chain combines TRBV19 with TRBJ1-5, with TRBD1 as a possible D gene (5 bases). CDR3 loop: CASSQGHQPQHF. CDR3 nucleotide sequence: TGTGCCAGTAGTCAGGGTCATCAGCCCCAGCATTTT.